The 17 T cell receptor beta chains in this list originate from one sample, sequenced in a study of Graves' ophthalmopathy and Graves' hyperthyroidism. Amplification from RNA transcripts yielded the TCR beta CDR3 regions. In the first round, RT-PCR was carried out with HTBI primers, and a multiplex PCR formed the second round. Each CDR3 protein gets one entry after TCRdb re-called the multiplex PCR reads with MiXCR. The profile covers 350,000 to 450,000 distinct CDR3 sequences, with around a fifth appearing a single time and more than 2.5% taken by the ten largest. Input material: peripheral blood. These receptors all stem from a woman aged 18-29 years with stable Graves' hyperthyroidism.

This clonotype occurred many times. This chain joins TRBV10-3 and TRBJ2-7, with 7 positions matching TRBD2. Germline V lookup: CDR1 ENHRY, CDR2 SYGVKD. V dropped 4 bases and J dropped 0; count of bases not matched to a gene: 12. CDR3 length: 17 amino acids. DNA of the CDR3: TGTGCCATCAGTGGGGCTGTTGGAGCGGGGCACTCCTACGAGCAGTACTTC. Encoded protein: CAISGAVGAGHSYEQYF.

In this sample, this clonotype turned up many times. The chain has TRBV10-3 and TRBJ2-5, with D maybe TRBD2 (5 bases). Germline CDR1 ENHRY, CDR2 SYGVKD. V was pared by 7 bases and J by 5 bases, with 14 bases between. The CDR3 is made up of 13 amino acids. CDR3 coding DNA: TGTGCCATCAAACCTAGCATGATGGAGACCCAGTACTTC. The encoded protein is CAIKPSMMETQYF.

V and J are TRBV11-1 and TRBJ2-5; TRBD1 agrees at 9 bases. CDR1 and CDR2 from the germline V gene are SGHAT and FQDESV (reference sequence). The CDR3 has 16 residues. With V trimmed by 5 bases and J by 0 bases, 7 bases remained unmatched. The CDR3 nucleotides are TGTGCCAGCAGCGGGCCGGGACAGGGACACCAAGAGACCCAGTACTTC. It yields the protein CASSGPGQGHQETQYF. The entire variable domain, with the rest obtained from reference TRBV11-1 and TRBJ2-5, is as follows: EAEVAQSPRYKITEKSQAVAFWCDPISGHATLYWYRQILGQGPELLVQFQDESVVDDSQLPKDRFSAERLKGVDSTLKIQPAELGDSAMYLCASSGPGQGHQETQYFGPGTRLLVL.

At least ten counts were recorded for this clonotype. J is TRBJ1-2 and V is TRBV2; 7 nucleotides agree with TRBD1. The V segment lost 3 bases and the J segment 7 bases; nucleotides outside the gene matches: 5. The CDR3 length is 13 residues. Germline lookup yields CDR1 SNHLY and CDR2 FYNNEI. Written as DNA, the CDR3 is TGTGCCAGCAGTGATCACAGGGGCGGTGGCTACACCTTC. It translates to CASSDHRGGGYTF. Using reference TRBV2 and TRBJ1-2 for the parts outside the CDR3, the full variable domain is EPEVTQTPSHQVTQMGQEVILRCVPISNHLYFYWYRQILGQKVEFLVSFYNNEISEKSEIFDDQFSVERPDGSNFTLKIRSTKLEDSAMYFCASSDHRGGGYTFGSGTRLTVV.

This clonotype occurred many times. The gene calls are TRBV27 and TRBJ1-2; D possibly corresponds to TRBD1 (6 bases). CDR1 is MNHEY, CDR2 SMNVEV, per germline (reference sequence). V dropped 6 bases and J dropped 6 bases, with 14 bases sitting between them. CDR3 length: 13 amino acids. CDR3 region: CASSRRQADGYTF. CDR3 DNA sequence: TGTGCCAGCAGCCGGCGACAGGCGGATGGCTACACCTTC.

The gene calls are TRBV6-5 and TRBJ1-1, with 7 bases lining up with TRBD1. Trimming took 2 bases from V and 4 from J; bases not matched to a gene: 7. The CDR3 is made up of 15 amino acids. Per the germline V gene, CDR1 is MNHEY and CDR2 is SVGAGI. CDR3 residues: CASSYRGRGGTEAFF. As DNA, the CDR3 is TGTGCCAGCAGTTACAGGGGGCGGGGGGGCACTGAAGCTTTCTTT.

The rearrangement links TRBV3-1 to TRBJ2-7; TRBD1 agrees at 7 bases. Germline V CDR1 and CDR2: LGHDT, YNNKEL (reference sequence). V was clipped by 1 base and J by 1 base; unmatched bases: 4. The CDR3 consists of 15 residues. DNA for the CDR3: TGTGCCAGCAGCCAAGGCCCGGGACAGTCCTACGAGCAGTACTTC. This translates into CASSQGPGQSYEQYF.

This clonotype has a handful of counts. The chain combines TRBV28 with TRBJ2-5; the match to TRBD2 covers 13 bases. Germline V gene data show CDR1 as MDHEN and CDR2 as SYDVKM. J was trimmed by 5 bases and V by 4 bases; bases with no gene match: 10. This CDR3 is 17 amino acids long. CDR3 amino acids: CASSSSRTSGSWETQYF. DNA for the CDR3: TGTGCCAGCAGTTCCTCCCGGACTAGCGGGAGCTGGGAGACCCAGTACTTC.

In its sample, this clonotype was seen many times. V and J are TRBV6-2 or TRBV6-3 and TRBJ2-5, with 12 nucleotides matching TRBD2. The CDR3 is 19 residues long. Germline V gene lookup returns CDR1 MNHEY and CDR2 SVGEGT. V lost 2 bases, J lost 5 bases, and 15 bases stayed unmatched. CDR3 DNA: TGTGCCAGCAGTTACACGCCGGGACTAGCGGGCAGGCCGGGGGAGACCCAGTACTTC. Its translation: CASSYTPGLAGRPGETQYF.

This clonotype showed up many times. The chain combines TRBV28 with TRBJ1-2, with D perhaps matching TRBD1 (5 bases). This CDR3 is built from 17 residues. The germline V and J ends were trimmed by 5 bases and 1 base, with 20 bases remaining between them. Germline loops: CDR1 MDHEN, CDR2 SYDVKM. The CDR3 DNA is TGTGCCAGCAGTCCGCCACTTTTGGGACGGCGTAACTATGGCTACACCTTC. Translated: CASSPPLLGRRNYGYTF.

There are many counts of this clonotype. This chain joins TRBV24-1 and TRBJ2-5; D might be TRBD2 (5 bases). The CDR3 consists of 14 residues. Deletions cut 5 bases from V and 1 base from J, with 10 bases between. Germline lookup yields CDR1 KGHDR and CDR2 SFDVKD. Here the CDR3 reads CATSGESGQETQYF. The DNA of the CDR3 is TGTGCCACCAGTGGGGAAAGCGGCCAAGAGACCCAGTACTTC.

J is TRBJ1-1 and V is TRBV12-3 or TRBV12-4; D remains ambiguous. The CDR3 length is 13 residues. Trimming removed 6 bases at V and 7 bases at J, with 15 bases between. CDR3 DNA: TGTGCCAGCAGCCTCAACATGGGGAATGAAGCTTTCTTT. Translation: CASSLNMGNEAFF.

This clonotype was seen ten or more times. The rearrangement links TRBV20-1 to TRBJ1-1; weak D call: TRBD1 (5 bases). The CDR3 length is 14 residues. Trimming stripped 1 base from V and 4 bases from J, with 13 bases between. Germline V gives CDR1 DFQATT, CDR2 SNEGSKA (reference sequence). Here the CDR3 DNA reads TGCAGTGCTAGAGTCCAGGTCACAGGCACTGAAGCTTTCTTT. Residues: CSARVQVTGTEAFF.

This clonotype has a count of ten or more. This chain links TRBV7-2 with TRBJ2-7; TRBD2 matches 9 bases. Looked up from germline, CDR1 is SGHTA and CDR2 is FQGNSA. CDR3 size: 16 residues. V lost 2 bases and J lost 5; bases outside the gene matches: 10. CDR3 bases: TGTGCCAGCAGCTTAACGGGCAGCGGGAGGCCTGACGAGCAGTACTTC. Protein product: CASSLTGSGRPDEQYF.

CDR3 residues: CASRPLDRPYEQYF. CDR3 bases: TGTGCCAGCAGACCTCTGGACAGGCCCTACGAGCAGTACTTC. V is TRBV12-3 or TRBV12-4 and J is TRBJ2-7, with 7 bases lining up with TRBD1. The CDR3 totals 14 residues. V was pared by 6 bases and J by 2 bases, with 7 bases of the junction left unmatched.

Comment on this clonotype: This may be a read error: a much more frequent sequence differs by one nucleotide. This chain joins TRBV11-1 and TRBJ2-7; 12 bases match TRBD2. The CDR3 is 21 residues long. CDR1 SGHAT and CDR2 FQDESV come from the germline V gene (reference sequence). V shed 0 bases, J shed 1 base, and the junction held 16 bases outside the gene matches. The CDR3 DNA reads TGTGCCAGCAGCTTAGCTGGAGCTAGCGGGAGGGCCTACCACCCTTCCTACGAGCAGTACTTC. Residues: CASSLAGASGRAYHPSYEQYF.

This clonotype was seen many times. The chain uses TRBV6-1 and TRBJ2-7; possibly TRBD2 for D (6 bases). From germline, CDR1 is MNHNS and CDR2 SASEGT. The V and J ends lost 7 bases and 3 bases respectively, with 19 bases between them. The CDR3 length is 15 residues. CDR3 in DNA: TGTGCCAGCATTCCAAGAGGAGGGACCGGCTACGAGCAGTACTTC. Translating it yields CASIPRGGTGYEQYF.